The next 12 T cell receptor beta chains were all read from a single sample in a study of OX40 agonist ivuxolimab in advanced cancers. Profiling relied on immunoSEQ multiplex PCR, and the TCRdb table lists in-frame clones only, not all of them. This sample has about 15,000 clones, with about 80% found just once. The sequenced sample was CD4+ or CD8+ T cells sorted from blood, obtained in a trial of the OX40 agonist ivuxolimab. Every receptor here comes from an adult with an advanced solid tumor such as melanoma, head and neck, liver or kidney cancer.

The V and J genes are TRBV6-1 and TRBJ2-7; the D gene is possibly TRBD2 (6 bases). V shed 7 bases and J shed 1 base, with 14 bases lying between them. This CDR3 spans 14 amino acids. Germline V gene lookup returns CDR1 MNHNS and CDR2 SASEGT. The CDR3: CASIPGAGSYEQYF. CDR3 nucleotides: TGTGCCAGCATTCCGGGTGCGGGGTCCTACGAGCAGTACTTC.

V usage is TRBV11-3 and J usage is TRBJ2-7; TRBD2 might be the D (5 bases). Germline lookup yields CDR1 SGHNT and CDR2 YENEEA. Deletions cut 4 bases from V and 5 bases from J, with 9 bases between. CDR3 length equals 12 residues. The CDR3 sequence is CASSSLLDEQYF. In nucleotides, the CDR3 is TGTGCCAGCAGCTCCCTACTAGACGAGCAGTACTTC.

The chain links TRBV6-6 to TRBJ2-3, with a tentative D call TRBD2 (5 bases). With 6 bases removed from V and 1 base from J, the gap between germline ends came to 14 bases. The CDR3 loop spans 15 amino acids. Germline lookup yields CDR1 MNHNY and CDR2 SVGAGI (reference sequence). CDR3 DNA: TGTGCCAGCAGCAGCCTCGGACTCCGCACAGATACGCAGTATTTT. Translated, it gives CASSSLGLRTDTQYF.

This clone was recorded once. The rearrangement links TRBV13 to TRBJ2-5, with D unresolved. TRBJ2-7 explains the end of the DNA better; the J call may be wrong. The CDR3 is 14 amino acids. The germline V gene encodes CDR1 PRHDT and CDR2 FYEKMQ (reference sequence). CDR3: CASSLGVSLYEQYF. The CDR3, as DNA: TGTGCCAGCAGCTTAGGGGTCTCCCTCTACGAGCAGTACTTC.

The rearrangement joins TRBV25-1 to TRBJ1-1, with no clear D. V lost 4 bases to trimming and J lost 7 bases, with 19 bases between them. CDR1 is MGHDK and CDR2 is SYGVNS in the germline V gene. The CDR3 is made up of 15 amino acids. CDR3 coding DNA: TGTGCCAGCAGTGTTCCCCCGGGCAGGACGCTTGAAGCTTTCTTT. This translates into CASSVPPGRTLEAFF.

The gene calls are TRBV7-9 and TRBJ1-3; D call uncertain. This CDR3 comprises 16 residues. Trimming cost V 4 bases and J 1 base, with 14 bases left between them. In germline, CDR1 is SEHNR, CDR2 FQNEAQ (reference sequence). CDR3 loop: CASSSTRTESGNTIYF. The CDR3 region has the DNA TGTGCCAGCAGCTCGACCCGGACGGAATCTGGAAACACCATATATTTT.

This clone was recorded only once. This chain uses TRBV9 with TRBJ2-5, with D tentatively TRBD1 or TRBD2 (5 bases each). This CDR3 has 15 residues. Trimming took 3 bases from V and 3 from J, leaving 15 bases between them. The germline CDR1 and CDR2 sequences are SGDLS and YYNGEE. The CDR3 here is CASSAPGTNKETQYF. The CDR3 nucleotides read TGTGCCAGCAGCGCCCCCGGGACGAACAAAGAGACCCAGTACTTC.

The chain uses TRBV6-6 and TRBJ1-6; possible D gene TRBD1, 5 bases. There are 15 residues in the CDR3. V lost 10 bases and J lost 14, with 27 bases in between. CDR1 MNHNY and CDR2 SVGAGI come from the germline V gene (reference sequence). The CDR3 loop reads CATFGQNNPGFTLHF. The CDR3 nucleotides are TGTGCCACCTTCGGACAAAACAATCCTGGTTTCACCCTCCACTTT.

CDR3 residues: CASSSGTGPSEAFF. The CDR3 DNA follows: TGTGCCAGTAGCAGCGGGACAGGACCTTCTGAAGCTTTCTTT. V and J are TRBV19 and TRBJ1-1; 8 positions agree with TRBD1. CDR3 length: 14 residues. Germline V gene data show CDR1 as LNHDA and CDR2 as SQIVND (reference sequence). With 6 bases clipped from V and 6 bases from J, the junction kept 9 bases outside the gene matches.

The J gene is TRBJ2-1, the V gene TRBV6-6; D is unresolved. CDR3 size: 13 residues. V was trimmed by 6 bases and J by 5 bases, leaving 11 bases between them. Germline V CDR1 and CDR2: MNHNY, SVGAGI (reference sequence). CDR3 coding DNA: TGTGCCAGCAGAAGTATCCAAGACAATGAGCAGTTCTTC. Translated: CASRSIQDNEQFF.

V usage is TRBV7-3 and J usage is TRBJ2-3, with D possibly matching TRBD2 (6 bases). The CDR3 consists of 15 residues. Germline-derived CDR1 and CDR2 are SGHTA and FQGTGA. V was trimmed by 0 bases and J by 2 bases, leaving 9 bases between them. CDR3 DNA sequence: TGTGCCAGCAGCTTAACAGGGACTTACACAGATACGCAGTATTTT. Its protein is CASSLTGTYTDTQYF.

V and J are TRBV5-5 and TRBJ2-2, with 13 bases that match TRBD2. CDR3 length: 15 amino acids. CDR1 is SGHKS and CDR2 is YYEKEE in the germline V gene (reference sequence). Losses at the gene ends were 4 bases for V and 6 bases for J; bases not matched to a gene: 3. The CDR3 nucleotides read TGTGCCAGCAGCACTAGCGGGGGGGTCCCCGGGGAGCTGTTTTTT. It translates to CASSTSGGVPGELFF.